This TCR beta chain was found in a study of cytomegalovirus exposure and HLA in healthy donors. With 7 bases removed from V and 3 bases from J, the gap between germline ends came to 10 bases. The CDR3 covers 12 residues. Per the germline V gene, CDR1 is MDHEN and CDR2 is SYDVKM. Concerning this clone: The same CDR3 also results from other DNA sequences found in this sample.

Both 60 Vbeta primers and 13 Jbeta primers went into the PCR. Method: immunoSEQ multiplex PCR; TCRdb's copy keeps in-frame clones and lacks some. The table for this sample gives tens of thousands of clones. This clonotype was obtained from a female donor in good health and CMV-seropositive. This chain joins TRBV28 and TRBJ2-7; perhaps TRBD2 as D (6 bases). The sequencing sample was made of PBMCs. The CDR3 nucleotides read TGTGCCAGCACCCTGGGGGGCTACGAGCAGTACTTC. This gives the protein CASTLGGYEQYF.